The 23 T cell receptor beta chains given below trace back to one sample, sequenced in a study of T cells in localized non-small cell lung cancer. The assay was immunoSEQ multiplex PCR, and TCRdb's table has in-frame clones only and misses some. Among a few thousand clones, 25% were seen once, and the ten largest hold around 8.2%. The sample was lung tumor tissue, taken before any cancer treatment. These TCRs come from a male donor aged 60 or over with stage I lung adenocarcinoma.

This clone was detected only a few times. The chain recombines TRBV7-6 with TRBJ2-3; D possibly corresponds to TRBD1 (7 bases). The ends were cut back, 7 bases at V and 1 base at J, with 15 bases in the middle. This CDR3 is built from 15 residues. Germline CDR1 SGHVS, CDR2 FNYEAQ. In DNA, the CDR3 is TGTGCCAGCAAACCAGGGGGGCCGGGCACAGATACGCAGTATTTT. Translation: CASKPGGPGTDTQYF.

V and J are TRBV5-1 and TRBJ2-2; TRBD2 aligns across 13 bases. CDR1 is SGHRS, CDR2 YFSETQ, per germline. The V and J ends lost 6 bases and 5 bases, in that order; junction bases with no gene match: 13. The CDR3 is 18 residues long. CDR3 residues: CASTPRPSLAGGTGELFF. DNA of the CDR3: TGCGCCAGCACTCCTCGACCCTCACTAGCGGGGGGGACCGGGGAGCTGTTTTTT.

This clone was detected many times. The genes are TRBV11-3 and TRBJ2-7; perhaps TRBD2 as D (6 bases). The ends were cut back, 5 bases at V and 0 bases at J, with 14 bases in the middle. The germline gives CDR1 SGHNT, CDR2 YENEEA. CDR3 length: 15 amino acids. Here the CDR3 DNA reads TGTGCCAGCAGCGGTGGGACTTTAAGCTCCTACGAGCAGTACTTC. This codes for CASSGGTLSSYEQYF.

The chain links TRBV6-8 to TRBJ1-1, with D unresolved. The CDR3 is 13 residues long. Trimming cost V 5 bases and J 10 bases, with 17 bases left between them. Per the germline V gene, CDR1 is MNHGY and CDR2 is SAAAGT. As DNA, the CDR3 is TGTGCCAGCAGTCCGATTAAGGGATCGAGAGCTTTCTTT. Translating gives CASSPIKGSRAFF.

Relative to its sample, this clone is medium-sized. This sample includes further DNA sequences coding for the same CDR3. The gene calls are TRBV6-8 and TRBJ1-2; D remains ambiguous. This CDR3 contains 12 residues. V lost 5 bases to trimming and J lost 4 bases, with 8 bases between them. Germline CDR1 is MNHGY and CDR2 is SAAAGT. CDR3 sequence: CASSGSSYGYTF. The CDR3 DNA follows: TGTGCCAGCAGTGGCAGCAGCTATGGCTACACCTTC.

This clone is medium-sized by share. The rearrangement joins TRBV11-3 to TRBJ1-6; D remains ambiguous. The CDR3 length is 14 residues. Germline CDR1 and CDR2: SGHNT and YENEEA. V was trimmed by 1 base and J by 11 bases, leaving 12 bases between them. CDR3 sequence: CASSLGAGYAPLHF. CDR3 nucleotide sequence: TGTGCCAGCAGCTTAGGGGCAGGTTATGCACCCCTCCACTTT. Looking up the rest from reference TRBV11-3 and TRBJ1-6 gives the full variable domain: EAGVVQSPRYKIIEKKQPVAFWCNPISGHNTLYWYLQNLGQGPELLIRYENEEAVDDSQLPKDRFSAERLKGVDSTLKIQPAELGDSAVYLCASSLGAGYAPLHFGNGTRLTVT.

This clone has a handful of counts. Other DNA sequences in this specimen translate into the identical CDR3. V gene TRBV19 combines with J gene TRBJ1-5, with unresolved D. Germline V CDR1 and CDR2: LNHDA, SQIVND (reference sequence). Trimming cost V 5 bases and J 4 bases, with 6 bases left between them. The CDR3 covers 12 residues. The CDR3 bases are TGTGCCAGTAGTCTGAGAAATCAGCCCCAGCATTTT. Residues: CASSLRNQPQHF. Full variable domain (missing parts from reference TRBV19 and TRBJ1-5): DGGITQSPKYLFRKEGQNVTLSCEQNLNHDAMYWYRQDPGQGLRLIYYSQIVNDFQKGDIAEGYSVSREKKESFPLTVTSAQKNPTAFYLCASSLRNQPQHFGDGTRLSIL.

This clone came up a few times. This chain joins TRBV10-2 and TRBJ2-1, with D possibly called TRBD1 or TRBD2 (5 bases each). Per the germline V gene, CDR1 is WSHSY and CDR2 is SAAADI. V was cut by 5 bases and J by 9 bases, with 23 bases left in between. This CDR3 spans 16 amino acids. The CDR3 nucleotides read TGCGCCAGCAGTTCACTAAGACTAATACACGGGGCTGAGCAGTTCTTC. The encoded protein is CASSSLRLIHGAEQFF.

V and J are TRBV30 and TRBJ1-2; D remains ambiguous. The CDR3 contains 12 residues. Germline values: CDR1 GTSNPN, CDR2 SVGIG (reference sequence). V was pared by 0 bases and J by 5 bases, with 7 bases between. The CDR3 loop is CAWSVHGYGYTF. The CDR3 bases are TGTGCCTGGAGTGTCCATGGATATGGCTACACCTTC.

This clone has just a few counts. The CDR3 bases are TGTGCCAGCAGTGATTACCCCTTGATCGGCGGGGCCACAGATACGCAGTATTTT. It is translated as CASSDYPLIGGATDTQYF. V gene TRBV6-8 combines with J gene TRBJ2-3; D perhaps matches TRBD2 (6 bases). This CDR3 is built from 18 residues. The germline V gene encodes CDR1 MNHGY and CDR2 SAAAGT. V was cut by 5 bases and J by 2 bases, with 23 bases left in between.

This clone was observed a few times. This chain links TRBV9 with TRBJ1-1; D unclear. CDR1 is SGDLS, CDR2 YYNGEE, per germline. V was trimmed by 0 bases and J by 5 bases, leaving 8 bases between them. The CDR3 runs to 13 residues. The CDR3 loop reads CASSVGSETEAFF. The CDR3 DNA reads as TGTGCCAGCAGCGTAGGTTCAGAGACTGAAGCTTTCTTT.

In its sample, this clone ranks as medium-sized. V is TRBV11-3 and J is TRBJ1-5; D uncertain. This CDR3 is 14 amino acids long. Germline CDR1 SGHNT, CDR2 YENEEA. Trimming took off 2 bases at V and 5 bases at J, with 10 bases between the two ends. Here the CDR3 reads CASSLRPGHQPQHF. CDR3 coding DNA: TGTGCCAGCAGCTTACGCCCAGGACATCAGCCCCAGCATTTT.

J is TRBJ1-1 and V is TRBV9; D might be TRBD1 (6 bases). In germline, CDR1 is SGDLS, CDR2 YYNGEE. Between the trimmed V and J ends, which lost 4 bases and 1 base, there was a span of 14 bases. The CDR3 has 15 amino acids. CDR3 DNA: TGTGCCAGCAGCCACCCGGGACAACCGAACACTGAAGCTTTCTTT. Its protein is CASSHPGQPNTEAFF.

This clone is labeled medium-sized. The chain has TRBV30 and TRBJ2-1; D perhaps matches TRBD2 (6 bases). CDR1 and CDR2 (germline): GTSNPN, SVGIG (reference sequence). With 2 bases removed from V and 0 bases from J, the gap between germline ends came to 23 bases. The CDR3 has 19 residues. This chain's CDR3 is CAWSPLLRRDLSSYNEQFF. The DNA for the CDR3 is TGTGCCTGGAGTCCCCTCCTAAGACGGGACTTAAGCTCCTACAATGAGCAGTTCTTC.

This clone was seen only a few times. The chain employs TRBV9 and TRBJ2-6; D is undetermined. Germline V gives CDR1 SGDLS, CDR2 YYNGEE. V was cut by 0 bases and J by 4 bases, with 2 bases left in between. This CDR3 region has 13 residues. The CDR3 region has the DNA TGTGCCAGCAGCGTAGGAGGGGCCAACGTCCTGACTTTC. Translating gives CASSVGGANVLTF. The entire variable domain, with the rest obtained from reference TRBV9 and TRBJ2-6, is as follows: DSGVTQTPKHLITATGQRVTLRCSPRSGDLSVYWYQQSLDQGLQFLIQYYNGEERAKGNILERFSAQQFPDLHSELNLSSLELGDSALYFCASSVGGANVLTFGAGSRLTVL.

This clone was seen a single time. V usage is TRBV9 and J usage is TRBJ1-5; D gene unclear. In germline, CDR1 is SGDLS, CDR2 YYNGEE. Trimming took off 6 bases at V and 5 bases at J, with 9 bases between the two ends. The CDR3 extends over 12 amino acids. CDR3 in amino acids: CASIPDDQPQHF. The CDR3 DNA sequence: TGTGCCAGCATCCCCGATGATCAGCCCCAGCATTTT.

This chain links TRBV28 with TRBJ1-2; 10 positions agree with TRBD1. This CDR3 spans 15 amino acids. Germline V lookup: CDR1 MDHEN, CDR2 SYDVKM. J was trimmed by 8 bases and V by 7 bases; bases with no gene match: 13. CDR3 nucleotide sequence: TGTGCCAGCACCTTTTCCGACAGGGGGCTGAGGGGCTACACCTTC. As protein: CASTFSDRGLRGYTF.

This clone was observed a few times. This sequence joins TRBV6-8 and TRBJ1-5; D unresolved. Germline values: CDR1 MNHGY, CDR2 SAAAGT. This CDR3 is built from 14 residues. The V gene lost 8 bases and the J gene lost 2 bases, with 13 bases spanning the gap. The CDR3 nucleotides are TGTGCCAGCTGGACCAACCAAGGCAATCAGCCCCAGCATTTT. It translates to CASWTNQGNQPQHF.

In this sample, this clone turned up a few times. CDR3 in DNA: TGTGCCAGCAGCCGAACGCGCACAGGGAACACTGAAGCTTTCTTT. It translates to CASSRTRTGNTEAFF. This chain uses TRBV6-8 with TRBJ1-1, with D possibly being TRBD1 (5 bases). The ends were cut back, 6 bases at V and 1 base at J, with 15 bases in the middle. Germline loops: CDR1 MNHGY, CDR2 SAAAGT. The CDR3 totals 15 residues.

The chain joins TRBV6-8 to TRBJ1-1; D perhaps matches TRBD1 (6 bases). Trimming removed 5 bases at V and 5 bases at J, with 15 bases between. The CDR3 loop spans 14 amino acids. CDR1 is MNHGY, CDR2 SAAAGT, per germline. The CDR3 DNA reads as TGTGCCAGCAGTGATTTCATAGGGGGAACTGAAGCTTTCTTT. Its protein product is CASSDFIGGTEAFF.

V gene TRBV15 combines with J gene TRBJ1-6; D may be TRBD1 (6 bases). Germline values: CDR1 LNHNV, CDR2 YYDKDF (reference sequence). Trimming removed 5 bases from V and 0 bases from J, with 14 bases in between. There are 17 residues in the CDR3. The CDR3 loop is CATSRDIRSSYNSPLHF. Written as DNA, the CDR3 is TGTGCCACCAGCCGGGACATTAGGAGCTCCTATAATTCACCCCTCCACTTT.

By sample fraction, this clone is medium-sized. V usage is TRBV6-8 and J usage is TRBJ2-6, with D unresolved. V dropped 5 bases and J dropped 0 bases, with 11 bases sitting between them. The germline V gene has CDR1 MNHGY and CDR2 SAAAGT. The CDR3 totals 16 residues. Written as DNA, the CDR3 is TGTGCCAGCAGTGGGTGGGCCGTCTCTGGGGCCAACGTCCTGACTTTC. Translating it yields CASSGWAVSGANVLTF.

Only a few counts were recorded for this clone. The chain carries TRBV30 and TRBJ1-1, with D hard to call. From germline, CDR1 is GTSNPN and CDR2 SVGIG (reference sequence). V dropped 6 bases and J dropped 1 base, with 6 bases sitting between them. The CDR3 is 11 residues long. CDR3 DNA: TGTGCCTGTGAGAGGAACACTGAAGCTTTCTTT. It specifies CACERNTEAFF.